The text below deals with one TCR beta chain. Some clones are missing from TCRdb's copy, which holds only in-frame ones; the method was immunoSEQ multiplex PCR. The sample records 10,000 or so clones, nearly 70% being singletons. The data are from a study of sequential checkpoint blockade in melanoma. Treatment here: randomized to nivolumab then ipilimumab (arm A) or the reverse (arm B). Germline CDR1 SGDLS, CDR2 YYNGEE. This CDR3 region has 14 residues. V lost 4 bases and J 3 bases, leaving 11 bases between the germline ends. This clonotype was obtained from a human donor with melanoma. The chain couples TRBV9 to TRBJ2-1; possible D gene TRBD1, 5 bases. This specimen was CD8+ T cells sorted from blood (inferred from file names), taken from a patient given nivolumab and ipilimumab in sequence. The CDR3 reads CASSTRQYYNEQFF. CDR3 sequence (DNA): TGTGCCAGCAGCACAAGACAGTACTACAATGAGCAGTTCTTC.